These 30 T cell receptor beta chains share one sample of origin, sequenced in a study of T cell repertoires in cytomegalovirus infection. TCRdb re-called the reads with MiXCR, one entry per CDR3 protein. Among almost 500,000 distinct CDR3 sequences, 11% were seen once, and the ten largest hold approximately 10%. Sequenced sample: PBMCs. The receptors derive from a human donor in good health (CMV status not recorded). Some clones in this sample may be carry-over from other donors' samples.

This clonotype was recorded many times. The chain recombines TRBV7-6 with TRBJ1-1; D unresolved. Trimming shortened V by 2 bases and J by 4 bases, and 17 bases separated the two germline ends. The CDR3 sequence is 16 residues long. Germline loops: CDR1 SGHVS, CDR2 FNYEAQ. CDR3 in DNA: TGTGCCAGCAGCTTAATGGGTGTTAAGGGTGGCACTGAAGCTTTCTTT. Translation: CASSLMGVKGGTEAFF.

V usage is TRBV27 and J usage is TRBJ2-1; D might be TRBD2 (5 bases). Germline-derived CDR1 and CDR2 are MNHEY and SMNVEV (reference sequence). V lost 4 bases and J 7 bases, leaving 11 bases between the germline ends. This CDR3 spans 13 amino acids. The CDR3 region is CASSSPPGNEQFF. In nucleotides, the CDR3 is TGTGCCAGCAGTTCCCCGCCGGGGAATGAGCAGTTCTTC.

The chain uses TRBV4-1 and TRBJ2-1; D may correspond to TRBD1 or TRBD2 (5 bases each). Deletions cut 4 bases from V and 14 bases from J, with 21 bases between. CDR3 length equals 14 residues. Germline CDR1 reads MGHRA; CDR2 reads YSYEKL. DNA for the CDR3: TGCGCCAGCAGCCCGGGGACGCAGGATGTGGGGGAGTTCTTC. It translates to CASSPGTQDVGEFF.

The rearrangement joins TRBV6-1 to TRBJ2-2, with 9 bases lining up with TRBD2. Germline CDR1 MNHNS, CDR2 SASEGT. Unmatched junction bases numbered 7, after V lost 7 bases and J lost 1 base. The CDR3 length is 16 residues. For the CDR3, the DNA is TGTGCCAGCACCCTGACTAGCGGAGAGAACACCGGGGAGCTGTTTTTT. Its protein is CASTLTSGENTGELFF.

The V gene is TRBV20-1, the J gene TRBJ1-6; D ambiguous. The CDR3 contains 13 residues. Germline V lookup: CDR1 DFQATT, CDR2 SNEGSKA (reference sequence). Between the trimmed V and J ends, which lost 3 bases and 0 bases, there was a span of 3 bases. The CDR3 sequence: CSASSSYNSPLHF. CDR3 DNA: TGCAGTGCTAGTAGCTCCTATAATTCACCCCTCCACTTT.

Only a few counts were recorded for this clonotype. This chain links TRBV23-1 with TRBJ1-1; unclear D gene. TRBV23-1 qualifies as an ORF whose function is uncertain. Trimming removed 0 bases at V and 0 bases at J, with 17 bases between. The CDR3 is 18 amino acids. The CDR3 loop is CASSQSVGRFRMNTEAFF. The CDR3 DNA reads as TGCGCCAGCAGTCAATCTGTGGGCCGGTTCCGTATGAACACTGAAGCTTTCTTT.

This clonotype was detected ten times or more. In DNA form, the CDR3 reads TGTGCCAGCAGCCCCCGGACTAGTGGAGATGAGCAGTTCTTC. This sequence encodes CASSPRTSGDEQFF. The chain has TRBV7-8 and TRBJ2-1; TRBD2 matches 7 bases. CDR3 length equals 14 residues. Germline loops: CDR1 SGHVS, CDR2 FQNEAQ. The ends lost 5 bases at V and 8 bases at J; junction bases unmatched: 9.

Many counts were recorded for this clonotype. DNA for the CDR3: TGCGCCAGCAGCACCGGACTAGCGGGAGAAAATGAGCAGTTCTTC. Translated, it gives CASSTGLAGENEQFF. This chain joins TRBV5-1 and TRBJ2-1; 13 nucleotides line up with TRBD2. The V segment lost 4 bases and the J segment 7 bases; nucleotides outside the gene matches: 5. This CDR3 region has 15 residues. CDR1 is SGHRS, CDR2 YFSETQ, per germline.

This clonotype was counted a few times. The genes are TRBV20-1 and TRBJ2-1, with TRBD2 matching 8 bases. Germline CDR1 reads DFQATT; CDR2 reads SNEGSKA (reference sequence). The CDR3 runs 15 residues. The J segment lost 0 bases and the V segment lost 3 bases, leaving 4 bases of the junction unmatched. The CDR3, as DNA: TGCAGTGCTAGCGCGGGGGGAAGCTCCTACAATGAGCAGTTCTTC. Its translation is CSASAGGSSYNEQFF.

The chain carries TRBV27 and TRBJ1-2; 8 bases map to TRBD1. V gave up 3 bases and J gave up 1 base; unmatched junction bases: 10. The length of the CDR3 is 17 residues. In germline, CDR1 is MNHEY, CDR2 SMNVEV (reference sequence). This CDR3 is CASSFLRDRPDNYGYTF. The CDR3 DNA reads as TGTGCCAGCAGTTTTCTTCGGGACAGGCCGGATAACTATGGCTACACCTTC.

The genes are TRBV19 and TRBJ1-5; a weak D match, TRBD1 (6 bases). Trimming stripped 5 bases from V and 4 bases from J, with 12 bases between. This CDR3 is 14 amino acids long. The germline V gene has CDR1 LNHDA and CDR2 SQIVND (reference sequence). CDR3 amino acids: CASSPGTLNQPQHF. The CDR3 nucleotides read TGTGCCAGTAGTCCGGGGACACTAAATCAGCCCCAGCATTTT.

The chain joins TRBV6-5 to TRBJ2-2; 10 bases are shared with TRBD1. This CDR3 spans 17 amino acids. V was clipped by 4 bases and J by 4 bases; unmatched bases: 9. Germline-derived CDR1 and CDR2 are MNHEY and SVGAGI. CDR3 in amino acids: CASSSPGTGETTGELFF. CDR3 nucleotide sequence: TGTGCCAGCAGTTCCCCCGGGACAGGGGAGACCACCGGGGAGCTGTTTTTT.

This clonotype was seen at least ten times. CDR3 sequence: CASSMSPSGTYEQYF. CDR3 DNA sequence: TGTGCCAGTAGTATGTCCCCTAGCGGGACTTACGAGCAGTACTTC. V gene TRBV19 combines with J gene TRBJ2-7; 9 positions match TRBD2. The J segment lost 4 bases and the V segment lost 3 bases, leaving 7 bases of the junction unmatched. CDR3 length: 15 residues. The germline gives CDR1 LNHDA, CDR2 SQIVND (reference sequence).

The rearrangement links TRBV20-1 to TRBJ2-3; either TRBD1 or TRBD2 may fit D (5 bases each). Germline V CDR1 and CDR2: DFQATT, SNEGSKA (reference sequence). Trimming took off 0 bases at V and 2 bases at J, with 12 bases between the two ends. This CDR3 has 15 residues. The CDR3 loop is CSARDLGEITDTQYF. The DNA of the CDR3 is TGCAGTGCTAGAGATCTGGGGGAGATCACAGATACGCAGTATTTT.

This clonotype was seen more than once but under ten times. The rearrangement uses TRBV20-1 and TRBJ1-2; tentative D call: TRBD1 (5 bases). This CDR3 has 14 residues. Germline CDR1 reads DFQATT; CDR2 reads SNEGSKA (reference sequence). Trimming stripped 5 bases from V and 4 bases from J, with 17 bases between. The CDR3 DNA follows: TGCAGTGCTCCCCCGGGACCGACACGCTATGGCTACACCTTC. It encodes CSAPPGPTRYGYTF.

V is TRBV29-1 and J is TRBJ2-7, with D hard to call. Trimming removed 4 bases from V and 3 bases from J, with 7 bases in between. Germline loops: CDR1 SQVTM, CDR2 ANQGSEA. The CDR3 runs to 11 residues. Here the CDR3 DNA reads TGCAGCGTTGGGGGAAGCTACGAGCAGTACTTC. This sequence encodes CSVGGSYEQYF.

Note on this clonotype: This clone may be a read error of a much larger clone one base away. This CDR3 is CATSDTGQANYGYTF. The CDR3 nucleotides are TGTGCCACCAGTGACACGGGACAGGCCAACTATGGCTACACCTTC. The chain couples TRBV24-1 to TRBJ1-2; 8 bases line up with TRBD1. Germline V gene data show CDR1 as KGHDR and CDR2 as SFDVKD. Trimming at V came to 4 bases and at J to 2 bases, leaving 5 bases not matched to a gene. The CDR3 has 15 amino acids.

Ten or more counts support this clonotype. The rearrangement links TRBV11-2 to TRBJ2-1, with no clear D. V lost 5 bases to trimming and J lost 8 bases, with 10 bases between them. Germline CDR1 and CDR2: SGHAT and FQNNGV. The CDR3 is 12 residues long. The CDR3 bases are TGTGCCAGCAGCCTCATAAGCGATGAGCAGTTCTTC. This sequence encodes CASSLISDEQFF.

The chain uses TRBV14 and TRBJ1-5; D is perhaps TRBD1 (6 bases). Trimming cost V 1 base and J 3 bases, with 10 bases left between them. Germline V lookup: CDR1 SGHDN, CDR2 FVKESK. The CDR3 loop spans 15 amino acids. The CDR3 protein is CASSQGGQSNQPQHF. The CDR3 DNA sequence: TGTGCCAGCAGCCAAGGGGGACAATCCAATCAGCCCCAGCATTTT.

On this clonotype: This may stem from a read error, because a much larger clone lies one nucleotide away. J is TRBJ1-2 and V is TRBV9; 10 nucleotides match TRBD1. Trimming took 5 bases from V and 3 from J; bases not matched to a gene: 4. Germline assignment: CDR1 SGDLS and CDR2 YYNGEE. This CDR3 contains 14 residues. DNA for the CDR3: TGTGCCAGCAGAGGGACAGGGGCAGACTATGGCTACACCTTC. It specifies CASRGTGADYGYTF.

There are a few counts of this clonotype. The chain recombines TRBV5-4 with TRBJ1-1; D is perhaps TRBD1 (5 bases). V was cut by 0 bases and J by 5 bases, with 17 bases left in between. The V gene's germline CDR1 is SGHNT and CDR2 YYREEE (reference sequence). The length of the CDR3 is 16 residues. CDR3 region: CASSLAGVAGRTEAFF. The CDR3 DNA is TGTGCCAGCAGCTTGGCCGGGGTAGCAGGGAGGACTGAAGCTTTCTTT.

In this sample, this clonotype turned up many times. The CDR3 nucleotides read TGCAGTGCTAACCAGGGTTCTGGAAACACCATATATTTT. This translates into CSANQGSGNTIYF. The chain is built from TRBV20-1 and TRBJ1-3; D possibly corresponds to TRBD1 (5 bases). The V and J ends lost 4 bases and 1 base respectively, with 8 bases between them. The V gene's germline CDR1 is DFQATT and CDR2 SNEGSKA (reference sequence). This CDR3 has 13 residues.

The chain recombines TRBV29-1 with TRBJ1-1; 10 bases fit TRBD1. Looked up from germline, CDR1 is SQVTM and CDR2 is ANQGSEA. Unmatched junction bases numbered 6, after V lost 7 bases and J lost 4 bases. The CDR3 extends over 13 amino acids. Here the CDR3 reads CSAGDRGGTEAFF. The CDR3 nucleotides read TGCAGCGCGGGGGACAGGGGAGGCACTGAAGCTTTCTTT.

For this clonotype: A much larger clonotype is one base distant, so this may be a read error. The CDR3 sequence is CTSSEEGREELFF. The CDR3 nucleotides read TGCACCAGCAGTGAAGAAGGACGGGAGGAGCTGTTTTTT. J is TRBJ2-2 and V is TRBV10-1; D might be TRBD2 (5 bases). The CDR3 totals 13 residues. From germline, CDR1 is WNHNN and CDR2 SYGVQD (reference sequence).

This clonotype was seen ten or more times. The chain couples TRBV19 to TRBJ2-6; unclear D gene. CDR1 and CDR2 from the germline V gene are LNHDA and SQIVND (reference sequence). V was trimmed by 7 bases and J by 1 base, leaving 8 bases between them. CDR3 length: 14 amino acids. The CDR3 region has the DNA TGTGCCAGTATCCCCTTTTCTGGGGCCAACGTCCTGACTTTC. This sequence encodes CASIPFSGANVLTF.

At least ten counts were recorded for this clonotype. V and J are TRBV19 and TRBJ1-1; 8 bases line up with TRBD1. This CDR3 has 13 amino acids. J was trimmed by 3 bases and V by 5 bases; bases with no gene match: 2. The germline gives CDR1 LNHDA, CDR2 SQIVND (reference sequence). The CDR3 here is CASSEDRDTEAFF. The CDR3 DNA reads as TGTGCCAGTAGTGAGGACAGGGACACTGAAGCTTTCTTT.

As DNA, the CDR3 is TGCAGCGTTGGAGTTGGAGGGCCAGGTGGCTACACCTTC. This codes for CSVGVGGPGGYTF. The J gene is TRBJ1-2, the V gene TRBV29-1; unclear D gene. CDR1 and CDR2 (germline): SQVTM, ANQGSEA. There are 13 residues in the CDR3. The V end lost 4 bases, the J end lost 7 bases, and 16 bases lay between the germline ends.

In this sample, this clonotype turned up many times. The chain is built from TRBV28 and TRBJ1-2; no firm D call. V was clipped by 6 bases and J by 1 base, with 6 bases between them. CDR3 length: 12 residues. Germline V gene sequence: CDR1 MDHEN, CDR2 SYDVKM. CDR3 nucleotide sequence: TGTGCCAGCAGCCCTGTTAACTATGGCTACACCTTC. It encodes CASSPVNYGYTF.

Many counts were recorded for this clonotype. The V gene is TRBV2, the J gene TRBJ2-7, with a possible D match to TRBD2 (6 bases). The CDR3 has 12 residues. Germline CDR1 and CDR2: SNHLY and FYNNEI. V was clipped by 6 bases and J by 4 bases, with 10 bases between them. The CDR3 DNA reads TGTGCCAGCAGGGTGGCGGGGTACGAGCAGTACTTC. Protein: CASRVAGYEQYF.

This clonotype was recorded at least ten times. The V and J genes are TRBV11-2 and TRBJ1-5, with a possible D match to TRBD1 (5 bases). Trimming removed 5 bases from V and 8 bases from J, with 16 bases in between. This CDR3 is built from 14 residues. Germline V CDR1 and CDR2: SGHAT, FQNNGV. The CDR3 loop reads CASSRTGPPKPQHF. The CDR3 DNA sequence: TGTGCCAGCAGCCGTACGGGACCTCCGAAGCCCCAGCATTTT.